The rows below give T cell receptor beta chains drawn from one sample of a study of cytomegalovirus exposure and HLA in healthy donors. The protocol was immunoSEQ multiplex PCR, while the TCRdb copy is restricted to in-frame clones and leaves out a portion. Seen here are roughly 140,000 clones, around 80% observed once, and the top ten hold about 5.6%. The sequenced material came from PBMCs. The origin of the receptors is a man aged 25 to 40 in good health and CMV-seropositive. CDR3s include the opening cysteine and the closing phenylalanine or tryptophan.

TRBV6-1	TRBJ1-4	18	CASSEGKGLIATNEKLFF
TRBV6-5	TRBJ2-3	15	CASRRTGTLLAAQYF
TRBV9	TRBJ2-1	15	CASSATSGSFHEQFF
TRBV11-3	TRBJ1-1	13	CASSPRMNTEAFF
TRBV25-1	TRBJ1-1	12	CASSSGVAEAFF
TRBV11-2	TRBJ1-6	16	CASSPGGGADSSPLHF
TRBV9	TRBJ1-2	17	CASSSPGQGGDNYGYTF
TRBV27	TRBJ2-1	18	CASRRLFRGRDPNSEQFF
TRBV6-5	TRBJ1-1	14	CASSLQRGLTEAFF
TRBV14	TRBJ2-1	16	CASSQILASRGNEQFF
TRBV2	TRBJ2-5	13	CASSRTLEETQYF
TRBV19	TRBJ2-7	13	CASSRTEAYEQYF
TRBV6-5	TRBJ2-1	16	CASSFGLAGSQGEQFF
TRBV28	TRBJ1-1	14	CASSRGQGRTEAFF
TRBV4-1	TRBJ1-4	14	CASSLVPEGEKLFF
TRBV5-4	TRBJ2-7	14	CASSLSGMTYEQYF
TRBV7-6	.	15	CASSFGRLYSYEQYF
TRBV19	TRBJ1-2	13	CASSIGKAYGYTF
TRBV5-4	TRBJ2-2	14	CASFRDRATGELFF
TRBV7-2	TRBJ2-1	14	CASRVGGGPNEQFF
TRBV21-1	TRBJ2-1	16	CASSTRTSGSSDEQFF
TRBV9	TRBJ2-7	17	CASSSGTSGFSSYEQYF
TRBV5-4	TRBJ2-3	16	CASSFTPSGGLGTQYF
TRBV7-9	TRBJ2-7	16	CASSFQTSGRTGEQYF
TRBV19	TRBJ1-2	15	CASSNPSVRGPGYTF
TRBV28	TRBJ1-4	15	CASSTRTGGIEKLFF
TRBV18	TRBJ2-2	20	CASSLQRPGQGITNTGELFF
TRBV27	TRBJ2-7	16	CASSLLPSGRDYEQYF
TRBV6-5	TRBJ1-1	15	CASRHERGQGDEAFF
TRBV2	TRBJ2-4	15	CASSEVASGMGIQYF
TRBV25-1	TRBJ1-2	14	CASSDPQAGDGYTF
TRBV20-1	TRBJ2-4	11	CSARVRNIQYF
TRBV5-4	TRBJ1-2	16	CASSLGERRARYGYTF
TRBV28	TRBJ2-7	15	CASSVGLATPYEQYF
TRBV25-1	TRBJ2-1	15	CASSRRGGQNNEQFF
TRBV2	TRBJ2-7	11	CASGPTYEQYF
TRBV28	TRBJ2-3	12	CASKLSTDTQYF
TRBV5-1	TRBJ2-7	15	CASSLGGVSSYEQYF
TRBV27	TRBJ2-7	15	CASSLSGLAGGEQYF
TRBV2	TRBJ2-3	13	CASSDVEADTQYF